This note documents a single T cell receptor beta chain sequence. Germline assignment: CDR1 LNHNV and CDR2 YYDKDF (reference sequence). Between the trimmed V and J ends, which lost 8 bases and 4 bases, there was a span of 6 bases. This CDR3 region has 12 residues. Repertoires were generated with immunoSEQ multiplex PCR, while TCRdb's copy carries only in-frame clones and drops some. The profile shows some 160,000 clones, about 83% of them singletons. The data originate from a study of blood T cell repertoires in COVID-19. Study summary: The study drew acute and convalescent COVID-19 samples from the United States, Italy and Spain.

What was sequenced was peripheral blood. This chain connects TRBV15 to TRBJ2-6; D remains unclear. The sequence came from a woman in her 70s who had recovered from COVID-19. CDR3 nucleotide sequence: TGTGCCACCGATCGGGGGGCCAACGTCCTGACTTTC. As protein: CATDRGANVLTF. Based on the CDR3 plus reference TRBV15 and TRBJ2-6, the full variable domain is DAMVIQNPRYQVTQFGKPVTLSCSQTLNHNVMYWYQQKSSQAPKLLFHYYDKDFNNEADTPDNFQSRRPNTSFCFLDIRSPGLGDTAMYLCATDRGANVLTFGAGSRLTVL.